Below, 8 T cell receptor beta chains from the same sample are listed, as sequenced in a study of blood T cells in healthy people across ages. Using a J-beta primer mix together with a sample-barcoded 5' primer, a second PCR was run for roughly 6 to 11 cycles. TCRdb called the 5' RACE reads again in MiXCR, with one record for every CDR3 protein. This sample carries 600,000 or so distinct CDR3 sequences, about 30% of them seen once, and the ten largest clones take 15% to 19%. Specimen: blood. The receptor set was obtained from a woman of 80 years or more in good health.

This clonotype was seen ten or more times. As DNA, the CDR3 is TGTGCCAGCAGCGCCCGAGGGGGGCTGTCGAGCACAGATACGCAGTATTTT. This sequence encodes CASSARGGLSSTDTQYF. The rearrangement joins TRBV9 to TRBJ2-3, with D tentatively TRBD1 or TRBD2 (6 bases each). From germline, CDR1 is SGDLS and CDR2 YYNGEE. The CDR3 has 17 amino acids. The V end lost 3 bases, the J end lost 0 bases, and 17 bases lay between the germline ends.

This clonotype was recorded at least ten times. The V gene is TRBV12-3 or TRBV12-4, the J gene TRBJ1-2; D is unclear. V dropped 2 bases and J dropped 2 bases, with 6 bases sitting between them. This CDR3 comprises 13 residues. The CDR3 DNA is TGTGCCAGCAGTTTATTGCAGAACTATGGCTACACCTTC. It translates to CASSLLQNYGYTF.

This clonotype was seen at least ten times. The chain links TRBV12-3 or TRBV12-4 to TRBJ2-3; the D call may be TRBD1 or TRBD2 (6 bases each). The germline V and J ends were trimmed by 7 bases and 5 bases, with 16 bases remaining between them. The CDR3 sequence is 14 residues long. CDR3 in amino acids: CASTQWGAQDTQYF. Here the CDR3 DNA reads TGTGCCAGCACTCAATGGGGGGCCCAAGATACGCAGTATTTT.

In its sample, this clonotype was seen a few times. For the CDR3, the DNA is TGTGCCAGCAGTTACGACAGGACTTGTGGCTACACCTTC. Translating it yields CASSYDRTCGYTF. The chain carries TRBV6-5 and TRBJ1-2, with TRBD1 as a possible D gene (6 bases). With 2 bases removed from V and 7 bases from J, the gap between germline ends came to 11 bases. Germline CDR1 MNHEY, CDR2 SVGAGI. This CDR3 spans 13 amino acids.

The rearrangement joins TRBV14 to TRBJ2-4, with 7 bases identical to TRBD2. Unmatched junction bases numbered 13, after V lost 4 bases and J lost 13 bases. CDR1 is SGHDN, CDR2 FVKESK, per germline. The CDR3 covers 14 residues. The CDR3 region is CASSRLTSDNEQYF. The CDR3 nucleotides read TGTGCCAGCAGCCGCCTCACTAGCGACAATGAGCAGTACTTC.

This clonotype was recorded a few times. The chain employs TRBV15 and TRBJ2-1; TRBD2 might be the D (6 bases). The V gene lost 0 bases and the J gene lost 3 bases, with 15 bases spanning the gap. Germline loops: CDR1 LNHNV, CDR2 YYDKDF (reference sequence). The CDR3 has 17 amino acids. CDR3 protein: CATSRDRGSGLYNEQFF. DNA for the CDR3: TGTGCCACCAGCAGAGATAGGGGTTCGGGACTCTACAATGAGCAGTTCTTC.

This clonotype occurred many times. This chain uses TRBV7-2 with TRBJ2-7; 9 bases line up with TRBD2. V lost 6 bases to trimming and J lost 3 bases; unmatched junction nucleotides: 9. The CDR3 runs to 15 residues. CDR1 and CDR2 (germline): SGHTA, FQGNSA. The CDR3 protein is CASSPQRGAIYEQYF. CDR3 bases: TGTGCCAGCAGTCCACAGCGGGGGGCGATCTACGAGCAGTACTTC.

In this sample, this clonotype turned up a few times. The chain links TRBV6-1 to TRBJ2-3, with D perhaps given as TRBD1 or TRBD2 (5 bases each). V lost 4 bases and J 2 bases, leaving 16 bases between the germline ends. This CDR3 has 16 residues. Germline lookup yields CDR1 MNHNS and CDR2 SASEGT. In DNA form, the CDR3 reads TGTGCCAGCAGTGCCCCCCCCGGGACCTACACAGATACGCAGTATTTT. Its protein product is CASSAPPGTYTDTQYF.